In its sample, the clone carrying this T cell receptor (beta chain) was seen many times. CDR1 and CDR2 from the germline V gene are SGHRS and YFSETQ. The germline V and J ends were trimmed by 3 bases and 5 bases, with 19 bases remaining between them. The CDR3 loop spans 16 amino acids. The data belong to a study of human T cells and chemical hapten exposure. This sample's time point: patch test 1, 2 weeks after DPC sensitization. Treatment meaning: therapeutic diphenylcyclopropenone sensitization with weekly scalp DPC. The donor pool consisted of alopecia patients aged 18 to 70 years, considered suitable for DPC. MiXCR, run by TCRdb on the RACE reads, gives a single entry per CDR3 protein. The sample carries around 380,000 distinct CDR3 sequences, nearly 5% recorded once.

The TCR was taken from a woman between 45 and 60 years old with alopecia areata. Some clones in this sample may be carry-over from other donors' samples. The sample consisted of whole blood, taken in connection with sensitization to the hapten diphenylcyclopropenone (DPC). The V and J genes are TRBV5-1 and TRBJ2-3; possibly TRBD1 or TRBD2 for D (7 bases each). CDR3: CASSWGSAGDRDTQYF. The CDR3 nucleotides read TGCGCCAGCAGCTGGGGGTCGGCGGGGGACAGAGATACGCAGTATTTT. The full variable domain, completed using reference TRBV5-1 and TRBJ2-3, is KAGVTQTPRYLIKTRGQQVTLSCSPISGHRSVSWYQQTPGQGLQFLFEYFSETQRNKGNFPGRFSGRQFSNSRSEMNVSTLELGDSALYLCASSWGSAGDRDTQYFGPGTRLTVL.